A single sample is the source of the 31 T cell receptor beta chains below, sequenced in a study of T cells in Graves' hyperthyroidism and ophthalmopathy. It was RNA transcripts that yielded the amplified TCR beta CDR3 regions. The HTBI primer set was used in a first-round RT-PCR of the TCR CDR3. TCRdb analysed the multiplex PCR reads with MiXCR anew, one entry per CDR3 protein. Of around 620,000 distinct CDR3 sequences in the sample, 15% to 20% were seen once. The source material was blood. These TCRs come from a woman aged 25 to 39 with Graves' hyperthyroidism.

The rearrangement joins TRBV2 to TRBJ2-7; D perhaps matches TRBD2 (5 bases). Per germline, CDR1 SNHLY and CDR2 FYNNEI. Between the trimmed V and J ends, which lost 1 base and 0 bases, there was a span of 10 bases. The CDR3 is made up of 15 amino acids. The CDR3, as DNA: TGTGCCAGCAGTGAAGGACTAAGGAGCTCCTACGAGCAGTACTTC. Amino acid sequence: CASSEGLRSSYEQYF.

This clonotype was seen ten or more times. The chain has TRBV18 and TRBJ1-1; D ambiguous. The CDR3 is 13 amino acids. CDR1 is KGHSH, CDR2 LQKENI, per germline. Trimming took 1 base from V and 3 from J, leaving 6 bases between them. This CDR3 is CASSPQGYTEAFF. CDR3 sequence (DNA): TGTGCCAGCTCACCACAAGGATACACTGAAGCTTTCTTT.

This clonotype was seen many times. The chain recombines TRBV28 with TRBJ1-1; 11 nucleotides line up with TRBD1. The CDR3 totals 14 residues. In germline, CDR1 is MDHEN, CDR2 SYDVKM. Trimming removed 8 bases from V and 4 bases from J; junction bases left unmatched: 6. In DNA, the CDR3 is TGTGCCAGCTTCCCGGGACAGGGGGGCACTGAAGCTTTCTTT. Amino acids: CASFPGQGGTEAFF.

This clonotype was seen at least ten times. The chain joins TRBV3-1 to TRBJ1-4; D unresolved. Trimming left V 0 bases short and J 5 bases short, with 16 bases between. Per germline, CDR1 LGHDT and CDR2 YNNKEL (reference sequence). The CDR3 spans 17 residues. The CDR3 sequence is CASSQDQPTLVNEKLFF. The CDR3 nucleotides read TGTGCCAGCAGCCAAGATCAGCCCACCCTCGTGAATGAAAAACTGTTTTTT.

This clonotype has ten or more counts. The gene calls are TRBV5-1 and TRBJ2-7; TRBD1 matches 7 bases. The CDR3 covers 14 residues. Germline CDR1 reads SGHRS; CDR2 reads YFSETQ. V was clipped by 1 base and J by 5 bases; unmatched bases: 6. The CDR3 spells CASSLSSGGHEQYF. DNA of the CDR3: TGCGCCAGCAGCTTGTCATCAGGGGGTCACGAGCAGTACTTC.

This clonotype was detected only once. Possible read error: a much larger clone is one base away. This chain joins TRBV2 and TRBJ2-1; TRBD2 might be the D (6 bases). TRBJ2-7 explains the end of the DNA better; the J call may be wrong. This CDR3 has 11 residues. Germline V lookup: CDR1 SNHLY, CDR2 FYNNEI. CDR3 protein: CASSDGTEQYF. CDR3 coding DNA: TGTGCCAGCAGTGACGGGACTGAGCAGTACTTC.

This clonotype was counted ten times or more. This chain links TRBV7-2 with TRBJ2-3; D possibly uses TRBD1 or TRBD2 (6 bases each). The CDR3 runs to 13 residues. V was clipped by 8 bases and J by 6 bases, with 15 bases between them. The germline CDR1 and CDR2 sequences are SGHTA and FQGNSA. As DNA, the CDR3 is TGTGCCAGCCGGCTCCGGGGGCGCGATACGCAGTATTTT. This translates into CASRLRGRDTQYF.

As concerns this clonotype: This may be a read error: a much more frequent sequence differs by one nucleotide. The V and J genes are TRBV5-1 and TRBJ1-2; a weak D match, TRBD1 (6 bases). CDR3 length: 13 amino acids. V was pared by 2 bases and J by 7 bases, with 12 bases between. Germline assignment: CDR1 SGHRS and CDR2 YFSETQ. The DNA for the CDR3 is TGCGCCAGCAGCTTAGGCTCAGGGGTTGGCTACACCTTC. Its protein is CASSLGSGVGYTF.

The rearrangement joins TRBV29-1 to TRBJ1-3, with 7 bases aligning to TRBD1. Looked up from germline, CDR1 is SQVTM and CDR2 is ANQGSEA. The CDR3 has 13 amino acids. The V and J ends lost 0 bases and 8 bases, in that order; junction bases with no gene match: 4. CDR3 DNA sequence: TGCAGCGTTGAAGAACAGGGGACGTACACCATATATTTT. Its protein is CSVEEQGTYTIYF.

This clonotype showed up many times. V is TRBV10-3 and J is TRBJ2-7, with 11 bases fitting TRBD1. Germline CDR1 ENHRY, CDR2 SYGVKD. The CDR3 runs 12 residues. V lost 10 bases and J lost 6; bases outside the gene matches: 5. The CDR3 sequence is CASGQGAGEQYF. The DNA for the CDR3 is TGTGCCAGCGGACAGGGGGCTGGCGAGCAGTACTTC.

This clonotype was observed many times. The chain links TRBV27 to TRBJ2-7; D is ambiguous. Deletions cut 5 bases from V and 4 bases from J, with 12 bases between. The CDR3 has 13 residues. The germline V gene has CDR1 MNHEY and CDR2 SMNVEV (reference sequence). CDR3 loop: CASSIYLGYEQYF. CDR3 coding DNA: TGTGCCAGCAGTATTTATTTAGGGTACGAGCAGTACTTC.

This clonotype was recorded many times. This chain links TRBV6-1 with TRBJ2-1, with 9 bases aligning to TRBD1. The CDR3 totals 15 residues. Trimming took 6 bases from V and 10 from J; bases not matched to a gene: 13. CDR1 and CDR2 from the germline V gene are MNHNS and SASEGT. CDR3 residues: CASRDPGQGKGEQFF. In DNA, the CDR3 is TGTGCCAGCAGAGACCCGGGACAGGGCAAGGGAGAGCAGTTCTTC.

The chain couples TRBV7-9 to TRBJ1-2; TRBD1 might be the D (5 bases). Trimming cost V 6 bases and J 2 bases, with 13 bases left between them. The CDR3 is 14 residues long. CDR1 is SEHNR, CDR2 FQNEAQ, per germline (reference sequence). CDR3 nucleotides: TGTGCCAGCAGGAACTTACGGGGGAACTATGGCTACACCTTC. Translation: CASRNLRGNYGYTF.

Of note for this clonotype: This may come from a read error, since a much larger clone is one base off. The rearrangement links TRBV5-1 to TRBJ1-1, with D perhaps TRBD1 (6 bases). The CDR3 has 17 residues. The V gene's germline CDR1 is SGHRS and CDR2 YFSETQ. The CDR3 spells CASSPHWTDSVNTAAFF. In nucleotides, the CDR3 is TGCGCCAGCAGCCCTCATTGGACGGACAGTGTGAACACTGCAGCTTTCTTT.

The chain links TRBV4-3 to TRBJ1-1, with D hard to call. CDR1 and CDR2 (germline): LGHNA, YSLEER. There are 13 residues in the CDR3. V lost 0 bases and J lost 4, with 6 bases in between. Written as DNA, the CDR3 is TGCGCCAGCAGCCAAGAGACGCCCACTGAAGCTTTCTTT. The encoded protein is CASSQETPTEAFF.

This clonotype was picked up many times. The rearrangement joins TRBV30 to TRBJ2-1; possible D gene TRBD1, 6 bases. From germline, CDR1 is GTSNPN and CDR2 SVGIG (reference sequence). The CDR3 has 14 residues. The germline V and J ends were trimmed by 6 bases and 5 bases, with 17 bases remaining between them. The CDR3 protein is CACSTWDINNEQFF. Here the CDR3 DNA reads TGTGCCTGTTCCACATGGGACATCAACAATGAGCAGTTCTTC.

The sample holds many counts of this clonotype. The CDR3: CASSPQGAAYNEQFF. In nucleotides, the CDR3 is TGTGCCAGCAGTCCCCAAGGCGCCGCATACAATGAGCAGTTCTTC. The genes are TRBV6-2 or TRBV6-3 and TRBJ2-1; D is uncertain. V was shortened by 5 bases and J by 4 bases, with 15 bases between the two germline ends. The CDR3 runs 15 residues. Germline V gives CDR1 MNHEY, CDR2 SVGEGT.

The J gene is TRBJ1-4, the V gene TRBV6-1, with no clear D. Trimming left V 3 bases short and J 7 bases short, with 12 bases between. This CDR3 is 14 amino acids long. Germline-derived CDR1 and CDR2 are MNHNS and SASEGT. CDR3 region: CASSDRLRGEKLFF. The CDR3, as DNA: TGTGCCAGCAGTGATCGACTGCGGGGTGAAAAACTGTTTTTT.

This clonotype was seen more than once but under ten times. This sequence joins TRBV30 and TRBJ2-1; the match to TRBD1 covers 9 bases. This CDR3 has 11 amino acids. The germline V gene encodes CDR1 GTSNPN and CDR2 SVGIG (reference sequence). J lost 13 bases, V lost 1 base, and 2 bases had no gene match. CDR3 DNA: TGTGCCTGGAGTGAGGACAGGGGCCAGTTCTTC. This gives the protein CAWSEDRGQFF.

The chain employs TRBV19 and TRBJ1-2, with 8 bases matching TRBD1. CDR1 and CDR2 (germline): LNHDA, SQIVND (reference sequence). Unmatched junction bases numbered 9, after V lost 9 bases and J lost 0 bases. The CDR3 spans 15 residues. The CDR3 loop reads CASAWDRTTNYGYTF. The DNA for the CDR3 is TGTGCCAGCGCTTGGGACAGGACCACTAACTATGGCTACACCTTC.

This clonotype was detected only a few times. One end of the junction varies from germline; a read error may be responsible. The chain joins TRBV20-1 to TRBJ1-5; unclear D gene. Per germline, CDR1 DFQATT and CDR2 SNEGSKA (reference sequence). The CDR3 contains 13 residues. CDR3 nucleotides: TGCAGTGTTAGATCAAGTGAAGATCAGCCCCAGCATTTT. Translating it yields CSVRSSEDQPQHF.

This clonotype was observed at least ten times. The rearrangement links TRBV12-3 or TRBV12-4 to TRBJ1-5, with TRBD1 matching 10 bases. V was clipped by 6 bases and J by 4 bases; unmatched bases: 3. The CDR3 runs to 14 residues. The CDR3 DNA sequence: TGTGCCAGCAGGGGACAGGGGATGAATCAGCCCCAGCATTTT. It translates to CASRGQGMNQPQHF.

This clonotype was counted a few times. At one end, the junction sequence differs from germline, possibly due to a read error. The V call is TRBV7-2, the J call TRBJ2-2; tentative D call: TRBD2 (6 bases). Looked up from germline, CDR1 is SGHTA and CDR2 is FQGNSA. The CDR3 totals 13 residues. CDR3 DNA sequence: TGTGCCAGCAGATACGGGAGCACCGGGGAGCTGGTTTTT. Its translation is CASRYGSTGELVF.

This clonotype came up many times. The rearrangement uses TRBV7-9 and TRBJ2-3; no firm D call. V lost 5 bases and J lost 0, with 18 bases in between. CDR3 length: 17 residues. CDR1 is SEHNR and CDR2 is FQNEAQ in the germline V gene (reference sequence). The CDR3 nucleotides are TGTGCCAGCAGCCTGAATCTAGTCCCAGCTAGCACAGATACGCAGTATTTT. Protein product: CASSLNLVPASTDTQYF.

A few counts support this clonotype. The chain joins TRBV19 to TRBJ1-2; possibly TRBD1 for D (5 bases). Germline values: CDR1 LNHDA, CDR2 SQIVND (reference sequence). Trimming took 2 bases from V and 6 from J, leaving 22 bases between them. CDR3 length: 17 residues. DNA for the CDR3: TGTGCCAGTAGTATATTGGCAGGGTTTATCGGGTCGGATGGCTACACCTTC. Protein product: CASSILAGFIGSDGYTF.

This clonotype has at least ten counts. The chain recombines TRBV30 with TRBJ2-7; D gene unclear. V dropped 3 bases and J dropped 3 bases, with 6 bases sitting between them. The CDR3 contains 11 residues. Germline V gives CDR1 GTSNPN, CDR2 SVGIG (reference sequence). The CDR3 DNA sequence: TGTGCCTGGAGGGCCAGCTACGAGCAGTACTTC. The encoded protein is CAWRASYEQYF.

This clonotype was counted between two and nine times. V and J are TRBV19 and TRBJ1-1, with 8 nucleotides matching TRBD1. The germline V gene encodes CDR1 LNHDA and CDR2 SQIVND (reference sequence). This CDR3 contains 15 residues. With V trimmed by 4 bases and J by 2 bases, 6 bases remained unmatched. Written as DNA, the CDR3 is TGTGCCAGTAGTACCTCAGGGGGCATAAACACTGAAGCTTTCTTT. The encoded protein is CASSTSGGINTEAFF. The full variable domain, with the rest looked up from reference TRBV19 and TRBJ1-1, is DGGITQSPKYLFRKEGQNVTLSCEQNLNHDAMYWYRQDPGQGLRLIYYSQIVNDFQKGDIAEGYSVSREKKESFPLTVTSAQKNPTAFYLCASSTSGGINTEAFFGQGTRLTVV.

This chain joins TRBV9 and TRBJ1-2; D is possibly TRBD1 (6 bases). V lost 0 bases, J lost 4 bases, and 13 bases lay in between. The length of the CDR3 is 15 residues. Germline V gives CDR1 SGDLS, CDR2 YYNGEE. The CDR3 loop reads CASSVGQDSVYGYTF. The DNA of the CDR3 is TGTGCCAGCAGCGTAGGTCAGGACAGCGTCTATGGCTACACCTTC.

This clonotype has at least ten counts. The V gene is TRBV29-1, the J gene TRBJ1-1, with unresolved D. V lost 3 bases, J lost 10 bases, and 15 bases lay in between. Germline V lookup: CDR1 SQVTM, CDR2 ANQGSEA. This CDR3 has 12 amino acids. CDR3 in DNA: TGCAGCGTTGATGCCAATTTAGAGGGAGCTTTCTTT. It specifies CSVDANLEGAFF.

This clonotype was observed at least ten times. The rearrangement links TRBV5-1 to TRBJ2-1; TRBD1 matches 9 bases. CDR3 length equals 15 residues. CDR1 and CDR2 (germline): SGHRS, YFSETQ. After removal of 4 bases from V and 5 bases from J, the junction contained 7 bases not matched to a gene. The DNA for the CDR3 is TGCGCCAGCAGCGCGGGACAGGGTGATGACAATGAGCAGTTCTTC. It encodes CASSAGQGDDNEQFF.

This clonotype was counted ten times or more. The chain joins TRBV11-1 to TRBJ2-2; possibly TRBD2 for D (6 bases). CDR1 and CDR2 (germline): SGHAT, FQDESV (reference sequence). Trimming took off 8 bases at V and 0 bases at J, with 19 bases between the two ends. The CDR3 is 17 amino acids. The CDR3 DNA sequence: TGTGCCAGCGGGGGGACCCAACAGGTTCCGAACACCGGGGAGCTGTTTTTT. Residues: CASGGTQQVPNTGELFF.